This TCR beta chain was recovered during a study of cytomegalovirus exposure and HLA in healthy donors. The ends were cut back, 9 bases at V and 0 bases at J, with 18 bases in the middle. The CDR3 is 15 residues long. CDR1 is LNHDA, CDR2 SQIVND, per germline (reference sequence). General study findings and limits: That first-cohort TCR clusters tended to co-occur in the 100 to 150 validation repertoires was found in a later analysis. Rare TCR sequences dominated, though some public TCRs recurred in many donors. Cytomegalovirus status was reportedly diagnosed by the classifier with high specificity and sensitivity.

The assay was immunoSEQ multiplex PCR, and TCRdb's table has in-frame clones only and misses some. In the table there are about 98,000 clones, over 75% of which are singletons. As for this clone: Antigen specificity is unknown.

The material sequenced was PBMCs. The genes are TRBV19 and TRBJ2-7; a possible D gene is TRBD2 (7 bases). This TCR derives from a man younger than 35 in good health and CMV-seropositive. The CDR3 bases are TGTGCCAGCCGGGGGGATGGGACAAACTCCTACGAGCAGTACTTC. Its protein is CASRGDGTNSYEQYF.